This TCR beta chain was captured in a study of technical replicates of blood from a few donors. Measured with immunoSEQ multiplex PCR; TCRdb has only the in-frame clones, and not every one. The sample has fewer than 90,000 clones; about 94% are singletons. The sequence came from a human donor in good health. The sequenced sample was T cells isolated from PBMCs.

CDR3 residues: CASGLQGSSSYNEQFF. Written as DNA, the CDR3 is TGTGCTAGTGGCCTCCAGGGGTCGAGCTCCTACAATGAGCAGTTCTTC. V is TRBV12-5 and J is TRBJ2-1; a possible D gene is TRBD1 (6 bases). Per germline, CDR1 LGHNT and CDR2 FRNRAP. CDR3 length: 16 residues. V was clipped by 6 bases and J by 0 bases, with 15 bases between them.